The present TCR beta chain was sequenced within a study of vaccination and CD4 T cells after COVID-19. This CDR3 has 13 amino acids. Trimming stripped 3 bases from V and 9 bases from J, with 12 bases between. The germline CDR1 and CDR2 sequences are SGHVS and FQNEAQ. This clonotype turned up a few times. Its antigen is not known. Researchers used the Oncomine TCR Beta short-read assay to sequence DNA from cultured CD4+ T cells. TCRdb re-derived calls from the PCR reads in MiXCR, one entry per CDR3 protein. The sample holds fewer than 15,000 distinct CDR3 sequences, 61% seen once. Described treatment: roughly ten-day PBMC culture with coronavirus spike peptide pools or control peptides (ViraFEST assay).

The sequencing input was CD4+ T cells from blood, cultured in vitro. The clonotype originates from a human donor who had recovered from COVID-19. The chain joins TRBV7-8 to TRBJ1-5; tentative D call: TRBD1 (5 bases). CDR3 nucleotide sequence: TGTGCCAGCAGCTTGGTAGGGGTCGGGCCCCAGCATTTT. It specifies CASSLVGVGPQHF.